This T cell receptor beta chain originates from a study of CXCR3-negative and CXCR3-positive naive CD8 T cells. Findings and limits, study-wide: Naive subsets were similarly diverse, while memory CD8+ repertoires were much less diverse. More hydrophobic TRB CDR3s occurred in CXCR3-positive than in CXCR3-negative naive cells. Similar TRBV-TRBJ usage was seen in naive cells (both CXCR3-negative and CXCR3-positive), but memory cells differed.

CDR1 is LNHDA, CDR2 SQIVND, per germline (reference sequence). This CDR3 spans 14 amino acids. Libraries of TRB cDNA were made by 5' RACE and carried UMIs. Using the 5' RACE reads, TCRdb records one entry per CDR3 protein without DNA. Its listing shows some 130,000 distinct CDR3 sequences. Comments on this clonotype: The antigen is unknown.

Naive CD8+ T cells had a CD45RO-CCR7+CD27+CD95- phenotype. The chain combines TRBV19 with TRBJ2-1. The TCR sequence derives from a human donor in good health. Some clones in this sample may be carry-over from other donors' samples. The source material was naive CXCR3- CD8+ T cells from blood. Subset in this sample: CD45RO-CCR7+CD27+CD95- naive CD8+ T cells lacking CXCR3 (TNR3-). The CDR3 is CASTDKGPYNEQFF. The complete variable domain, with remaining parts taken from reference TRBV19 and TRBJ2-1, reads DGGITQSPKYLFRKEGQNVTLSCEQNLNHDAMYWYRQDPGQGLRLIYYSQIVNDFQKGDIAEGYSVSREKKESFPLTVTSAQKNPTAFYLCASTDKGPYNEQFFGPGTRLTVL.